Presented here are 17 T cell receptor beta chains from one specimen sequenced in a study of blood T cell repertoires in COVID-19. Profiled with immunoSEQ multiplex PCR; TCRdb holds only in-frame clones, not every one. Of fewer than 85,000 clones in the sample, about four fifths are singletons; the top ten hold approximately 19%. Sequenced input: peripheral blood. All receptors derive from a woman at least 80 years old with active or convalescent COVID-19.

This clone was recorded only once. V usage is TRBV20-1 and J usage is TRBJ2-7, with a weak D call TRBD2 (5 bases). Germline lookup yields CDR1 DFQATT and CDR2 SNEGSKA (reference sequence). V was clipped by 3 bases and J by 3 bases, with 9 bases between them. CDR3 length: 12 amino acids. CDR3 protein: CSASPGIYEQYF. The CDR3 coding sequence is TGCAGTGCTAGTCCGGGAATCTACGAGCAGTACTTC.

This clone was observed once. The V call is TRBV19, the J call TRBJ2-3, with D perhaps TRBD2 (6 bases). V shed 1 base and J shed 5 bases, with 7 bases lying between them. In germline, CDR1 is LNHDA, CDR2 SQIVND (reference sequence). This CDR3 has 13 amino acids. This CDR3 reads CASSIAGVDTQYF. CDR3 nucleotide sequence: TGTGCCAGTAGTATAGCGGGAGTAGATACGCAGTATTTT.

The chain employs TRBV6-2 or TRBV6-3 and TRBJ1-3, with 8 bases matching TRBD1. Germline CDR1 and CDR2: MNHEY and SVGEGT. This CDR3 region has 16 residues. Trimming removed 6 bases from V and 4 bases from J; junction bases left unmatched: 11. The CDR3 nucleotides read TGTGCCAGCAGCCTGCGCGGACAGGGTCGAGGAAACACCATATATTTT. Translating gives CASSLRGQGRGNTIYF.

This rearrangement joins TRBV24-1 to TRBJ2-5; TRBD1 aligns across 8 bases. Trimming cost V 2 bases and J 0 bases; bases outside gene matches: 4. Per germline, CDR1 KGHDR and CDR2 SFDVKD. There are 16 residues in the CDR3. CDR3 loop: CATSDWTGLNQETQYF. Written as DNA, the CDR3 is TGTGCCACCAGTGATTGGACAGGGCTCAACCAAGAGACCCAGTACTTC.

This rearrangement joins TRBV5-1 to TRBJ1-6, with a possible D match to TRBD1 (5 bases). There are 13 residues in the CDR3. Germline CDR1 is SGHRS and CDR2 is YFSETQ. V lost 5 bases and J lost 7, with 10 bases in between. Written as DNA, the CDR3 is TGCGCCAGCAGGCGGGACTTAAATTCACCCCTCCACTTT. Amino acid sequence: CASRRDLNSPLHF.

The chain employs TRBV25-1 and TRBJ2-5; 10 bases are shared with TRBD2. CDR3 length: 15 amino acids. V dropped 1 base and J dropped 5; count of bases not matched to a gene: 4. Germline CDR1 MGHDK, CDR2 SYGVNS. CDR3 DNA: TGTGCCAGCAGTGAATCGTTAGCGGGGGGTGAGACCCAGTACTTC. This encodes CASSESLAGGETQYF.

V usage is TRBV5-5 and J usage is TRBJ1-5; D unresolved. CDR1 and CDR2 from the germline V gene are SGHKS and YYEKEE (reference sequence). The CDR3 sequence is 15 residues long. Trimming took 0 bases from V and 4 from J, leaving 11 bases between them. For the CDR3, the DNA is TGTGCCAGCAGCTTGGCCGATATAGAAAATCAGCCCCAGCATTTT. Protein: CASSLADIENQPQHF.

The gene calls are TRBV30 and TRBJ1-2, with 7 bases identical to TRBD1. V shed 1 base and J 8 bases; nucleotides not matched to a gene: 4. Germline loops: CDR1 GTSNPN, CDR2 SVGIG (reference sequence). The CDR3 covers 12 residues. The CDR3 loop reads CAWSETGDGYTF. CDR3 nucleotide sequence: TGTGCCTGGAGTGAAACAGGGGACGGCTACACCTTC.

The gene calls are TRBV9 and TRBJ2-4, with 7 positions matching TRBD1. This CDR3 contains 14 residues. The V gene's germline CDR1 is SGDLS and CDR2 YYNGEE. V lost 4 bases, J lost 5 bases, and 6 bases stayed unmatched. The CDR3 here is CASSPPTGENIQYF. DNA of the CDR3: TGTGCCAGCAGCCCTCCTACAGGGGAAAACATTCAGTACTTC.

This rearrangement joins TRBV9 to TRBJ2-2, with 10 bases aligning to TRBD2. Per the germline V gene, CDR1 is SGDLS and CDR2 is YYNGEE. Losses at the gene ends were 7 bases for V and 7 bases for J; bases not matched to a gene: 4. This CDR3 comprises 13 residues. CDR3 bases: TGTGCCAGCCAGCGGGGGGGCGTCGGGGAGCTGTTTTTT. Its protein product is CASQRGGVGELFF.

Written as DNA, the CDR3 is TGCAGTGCTAGTGGAGGTTTCGATACGCAGTATTTT. Protein product: CSASGGFDTQYF. The genes are TRBV20-1 and TRBJ2-3; weak D call: TRBD2 (5 bases). CDR3 length: 12 residues. CDR1 and CDR2 (germline): DFQATT, SNEGSKA (reference sequence). The ends were cut back, 3 bases at V and 6 bases at J, with 10 bases in the middle.

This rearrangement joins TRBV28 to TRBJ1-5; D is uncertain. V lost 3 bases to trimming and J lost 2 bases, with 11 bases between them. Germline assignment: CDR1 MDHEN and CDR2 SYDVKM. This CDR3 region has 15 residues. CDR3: CASSFPGRGNQPQHF. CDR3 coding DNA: TGTGCCAGCAGTTTCCCGGGAAGGGGCAATCAGCCCCAGCATTTT.

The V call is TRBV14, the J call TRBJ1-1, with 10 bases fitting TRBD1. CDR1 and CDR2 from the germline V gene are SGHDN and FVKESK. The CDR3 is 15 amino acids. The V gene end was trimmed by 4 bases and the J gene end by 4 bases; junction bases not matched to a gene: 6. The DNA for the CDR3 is TGTGCCAGCAGCCCCCGGACAGGGGGACCCACTGAAGCTTTCTTT. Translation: CASSPRTGGPTEAFF.

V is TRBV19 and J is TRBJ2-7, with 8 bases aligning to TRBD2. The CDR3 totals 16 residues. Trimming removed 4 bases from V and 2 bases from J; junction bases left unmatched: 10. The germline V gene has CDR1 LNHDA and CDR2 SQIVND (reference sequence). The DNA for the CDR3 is TGTGCCAGTAGTACCTCGGGCGCGGGGGGTGCCTACGAGCAGTACTTC. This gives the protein CASSTSGAGGAYEQYF.

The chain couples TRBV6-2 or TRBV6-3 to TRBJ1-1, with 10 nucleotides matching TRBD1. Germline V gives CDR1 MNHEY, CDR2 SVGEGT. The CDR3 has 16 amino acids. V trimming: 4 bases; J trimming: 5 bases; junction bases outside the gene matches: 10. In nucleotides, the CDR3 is TGTGCCAGCAGTTCATTCACCGGGACAGGGGTTACTGAAGCTTTCTTT. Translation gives CASSSFTGTGVTEAFF.

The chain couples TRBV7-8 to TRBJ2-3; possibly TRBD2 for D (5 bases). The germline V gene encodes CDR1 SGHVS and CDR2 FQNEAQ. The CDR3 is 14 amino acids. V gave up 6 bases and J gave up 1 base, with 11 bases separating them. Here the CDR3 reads CASRLGRGTDTQYF. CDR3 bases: TGTGCCAGCAGACTAGGAAGGGGCACAGATACGCAGTATTTT.

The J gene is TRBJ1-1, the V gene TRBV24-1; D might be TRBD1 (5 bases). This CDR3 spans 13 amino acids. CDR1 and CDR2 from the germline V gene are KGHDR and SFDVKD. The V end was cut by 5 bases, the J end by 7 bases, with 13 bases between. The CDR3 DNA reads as TGTGCCACCAGTGCTGGGGCGTTAAGTGAAGCTTTCTTT. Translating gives CATSAGALSEAFF.